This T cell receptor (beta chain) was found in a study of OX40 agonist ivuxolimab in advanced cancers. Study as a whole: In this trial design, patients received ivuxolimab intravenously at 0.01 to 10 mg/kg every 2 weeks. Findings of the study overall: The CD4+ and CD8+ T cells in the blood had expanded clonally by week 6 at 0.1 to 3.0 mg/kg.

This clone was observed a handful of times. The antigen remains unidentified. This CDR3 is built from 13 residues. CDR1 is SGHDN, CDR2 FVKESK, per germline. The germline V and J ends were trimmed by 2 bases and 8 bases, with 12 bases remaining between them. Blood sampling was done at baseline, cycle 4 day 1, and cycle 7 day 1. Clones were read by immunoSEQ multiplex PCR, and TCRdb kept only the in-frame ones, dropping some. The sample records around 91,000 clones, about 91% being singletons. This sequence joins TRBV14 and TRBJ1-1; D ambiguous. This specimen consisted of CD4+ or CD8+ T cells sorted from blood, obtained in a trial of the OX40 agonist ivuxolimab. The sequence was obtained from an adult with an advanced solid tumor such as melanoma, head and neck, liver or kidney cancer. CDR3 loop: CASSQQLEGEAFF. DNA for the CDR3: TGTGCCAGCAGCCAACAATTGGAGGGAGAAGCTTTCTTT.